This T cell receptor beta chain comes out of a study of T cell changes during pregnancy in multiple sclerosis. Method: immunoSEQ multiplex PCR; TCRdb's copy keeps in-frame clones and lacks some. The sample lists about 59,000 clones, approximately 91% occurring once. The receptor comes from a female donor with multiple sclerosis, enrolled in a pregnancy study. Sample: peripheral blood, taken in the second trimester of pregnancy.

The CDR3 sequence is CASSVRDYGEQYF. The CDR3 region has the DNA TGTGCCAGCAGCGTCCGGGACTATGGCGAGCAGTACTTC. The chain links TRBV9 to TRBJ2-7; 7 bases align to TRBD2. Per germline, CDR1 SGDLS and CDR2 YYNGEE. This CDR3 spans 13 amino acids. With 2 bases clipped from V and 6 bases from J, the junction kept 5 bases outside the gene matches.